These 6 T cell receptor beta chains were sequenced from one sample in a study of Graves' ophthalmopathy and Graves' hyperthyroidism. From RNA, the CDR3 regions of TCR beta chains were amplified and sequenced. The workflow started with a first-round RT-PCR run with HTBI primers and then moved on to a second-round multiplex PCR. Via MiXCR, TCRdb re-called the multiplex PCR reads, giving one row per CDR3 protein. This table holds approximately 410,000 distinct CDR3 sequences, less than 20% found once. What was sequenced was peripheral blood. These receptors all stem from a woman between 18 and 29 years old with stable Graves' hyperthyroidism.

With regard to this clonotype: This could be a read error, since a much larger clone is one nucleotide away. The chain employs TRBV6-5 and TRBJ1-3; TRBD1 matches at 7 bases. Germline loops: CDR1 MNHEY, CDR2 SVGAGI. There are 20 residues in the CDR3. With 7 bases clipped from V and 1 base from J, the junction kept 22 bases outside the gene matches. Here the CDR3 DNA reads TGTGCCAGCACTTCCACCCCTATTTCAAACAGGGGTATTTCTGGAAACACCATATATTTT. Protein: CASTSTPISNRGISGNTIYF.

The rearrangement joins TRBV12-3 or TRBV12-4 to TRBJ1-2; the D is unclear. The CDR3 runs 13 residues. V lost 3 bases to trimming and J lost 5 bases, with 10 bases between them. This CDR3 reads CASSFQLLYGYTF. The DNA for the CDR3 is TGTGCCAGCAGTTTTCAACTTTTGTATGGCTACACCTTC.

This clonotype was detected ten times or more. The chain links TRBV27 to TRBJ1-5; unclear D gene. The CDR3 loop spans 13 amino acids. Per germline, CDR1 MNHEY and CDR2 SMNVEV (reference sequence). Trimming shortened V by 6 bases and J by 4 bases, and 10 bases separated the two germline ends. The CDR3 DNA sequence: TGTGCCAGCAGCCCACACCCGAATCAGCCCCAGCATTTT. It codes for CASSPHPNQPQHF.

This clonotype was seen ten or more times. The chain recombines TRBV15 with TRBJ1-2; TRBD1 agrees at 10 bases. This CDR3 region has 19 residues. V gave up 2 bases and J gave up 0 bases; unmatched junction bases: 12. Germline lookup yields CDR1 LNHNV and CDR2 YYDKDF (reference sequence). CDR3 DNA: TGTGCCACCAGCAGACCTCCGCCGGGACAGGGGACTTCTAACTATGGCTACACCTTC. It specifies CATSRPPPGQGTSNYGYTF. The whole variable domain, remainder taken from reference TRBV15 and TRBJ1-2, is DAMVIQNPRYQVTQFGKPVTLSCSQTLNHNVMYWYQQKSSQAPKLLFHYYDKDFNNEADTPDNFQSRRPNTSFCFLDIRSPGLGDTAMYLCATSRPPPGQGTSNYGYTFGSGTRLTVV.

This clonotype was seen more than once but under ten times. The gene calls are TRBV11-1 and TRBJ2-3; TRBD2 agrees at 12 bases. Per the germline V gene, CDR1 is SGHAT and CDR2 is FQDESV (reference sequence). After removal of 5 bases from V and 5 bases from J, the junction contained 8 bases not matched to a gene. The CDR3 loop spans 16 amino acids. CDR3 protein: CASSPSGGARRDTQYF. In nucleotides, the CDR3 is TGTGCCAGCAGCCCTAGCGGGGGGGCCCGACGAGATACGCAGTATTTT.

The V call is TRBV28, the J call TRBJ1-5; D not certain. CDR3 length: 13 amino acids. The ends were cut back, 7 bases at V and 4 bases at J, with 11 bases in the middle. The germline CDR1 and CDR2 sequences are MDHEN and SYDVKM. The CDR3 sequence is CASITGGNQPQHF. CDR3 DNA sequence: TGTGCCAGCATCACGGGAGGGAATCAGCCCCAGCATTTT.